Listed below are T cell receptor beta chains from one sample, sequenced in a study of tumor and adjacent non-tumor tissue in lung cancer. TCRdb passed the multiplex PCR reads through MiXCR, listing each CDR3 protein once. Here the sample spans under 250,000 distinct CDR3 sequences, roughly 70% being singletons. The sequencing input was lung tumor tissue. These TCRs come from a man aged 55 to 70 with non-small cell lung cancer. Both conserved end residues are part of each CDR3.

TRBJ2-3 TRBV5-1 CASSLGSDTDTQYF
TRBJ2-5 TRBV4-1 CASSQEGGGDAQETQYF
TRBJ2-1 TRBV11-3 CVSRWGTSGYNKQFF
TRBJ2-2 TRBV28 CASSFWTGDTGELFF
TRBJ2-6 TRBV11-1 CANSLAFGPGANVQTF
TRBJ2-5 TRBV20-1 CNARAREQETQYF
TRBJ2-3 TRBV10-3 CAITSGSGGDTQYF
TRBJ2-2 TRBV11-1 CASRKNQGSYTGEPFF
TRBJ2-2 TRBV11-3 CASASGPDTGELFF
TRBJ1-6 TRBV12-3/TRBV12-4 CAGSNRGSPLHF
TRBJ1-6 TRBV20-1 CSARGRPGQLDSPLHF
TRBJ2-6 TRBV29-1 CSVDLTGANVLTF
TRBJ1-4 TRBV6-5 CSSSYSFAANEKLFF
TRBJ2-2 TRBV7-8 CASSSSLFGELFF
TRBJ1-1 TRBV29-1 CSVEVGGTTNTEAFF
TRBJ1-6 TRBV4-1 CASSHFQGARGNSPLQF
TRBJ2-7 TRBV6-2/TRBV6-3 CASTTWPYYEQYF
TRBJ2-3 TRBV11-2 CASSLGMRSSTDTQYF
TRBJ2-6 TRBV4-3 CASRQEAVSRANVPTF
TRBJ2-2 TRBV6-1 CANKSATAGGSTGELFF
TRBJ1-2 TRBV5-1 CASRHPVYGYTF
TRBJ2-7 TRBV4-3 CASTQELAPSYEQYF
TRBJ2-7 TRBV11-2 CASRLSASGGEQYF
TRBJ1-6 TRBV11-2 CASSVRDLGNTPLHF
TRBJ1-5 TRBV6-2/TRBV6-3 CASSFSTGIGQPQHF
TRBJ1-2 TRBV12-3/TRBV12-4 CASSFGDSANYGYTF
TRBJ2-5 TRBV11-3 CASSSPGTGVKETQYF
TRBJ2-1 TRBV6-6 CASSYPLWVGLWDEQFF
TRBJ1-1 TRBV12-3/TRBV12-4 CGSRYDRPGTEAFF